A single sample gave rise to the 16 T cell receptor beta chains below, sequenced in a study of shared clonotypes between healthy human individuals. TCRdb's table, derived via immunoSEQ multiplex PCR, lists solely in-frame clones and lacks some. This sample has over a million clones; 75% occur once, and the top ten carry approximately 1.5%. Input material: memory CD4+ T cells sorted from blood. As to subset: CD45RA-negative fraction. The receptor source for this set is a man in his late teens or twenties in good health.

V and J are TRBV4-1 and TRBJ2-1; 10 bases match TRBD2. The CDR3 covers 15 residues. With V trimmed by 1 base and J by 10 bases, 7 bases remained unmatched. Germline lookup yields CDR1 MGHRA and CDR2 YSYEKL. In DNA form, the CDR3 reads TGCGCCAGCAGCCAAGGTAGGCCTAGCGGGAGAGAGCAGTTCTTC. Protein: CASSQGRPSGREQFF.

CDR3 coding DNA: TGTGCCAGCCTCCGGGAAGGTCGCAATGAGCAGTTCTTC. Translated, it gives CASLREGRNEQFF. V is TRBV2 and J is TRBJ2-1; the D gene is possibly TRBD2 (5 bases). Germline loops: CDR1 SNHLY, CDR2 FYNNEI. Deletions cut 8 bases from V and 6 bases from J, with 14 bases between. The CDR3 spans 13 residues.

The V and J genes are TRBV19 and TRBJ2-3; 7 positions match TRBD2. The trim removed 6 bases at V and 3 bases at J, leaving 12 bases unmatched. The length of the CDR3 is 16 residues. The V gene's germline CDR1 is LNHDA and CDR2 SQIVND (reference sequence). The chain's CDR3 is CASRRGAGTKTDTQYF. As DNA, the CDR3 is TGTGCCAGTAGAAGAGGCGCGGGGACTAAGACAGATACGCAGTATTTT.

This clone was counted ten times or more. The chain combines TRBV27 with TRBJ1-5, with 8 bases identical to TRBD1. The V and J ends lost 6 bases and 3 bases, in that order; junction bases with no gene match: 4. Germline CDR1 is MNHEY and CDR2 is SMNVEV (reference sequence). This CDR3 has 14 residues. DNA of the CDR3: TGTGCCAGCAGGGGGACAGGCCTCAATCAGCCCCAGCATTTT. Translating gives CASRGTGLNQPQHF.

Concerning this clone itself: Other DNA sequences in the same sample also yield this CDR3. This chain joins TRBV6-1 and TRBJ1-5; D call uncertain. Germline CDR1 and CDR2: MNHNS and SASEGT. V was trimmed by 0 bases and J by 0 bases, leaving 3 bases between them. The CDR3 runs 14 residues. CDR3 sequence: CASSEADSNQPQHF. The CDR3 DNA reads TGTGCCAGCAGTGAAGCAGATAGCAATCAGCCCCAGCATTTT.

The chain uses TRBV7-2 and TRBJ2-5, with 7 bases matching TRBD2. The V and J ends lost 5 bases and 5 bases, in that order; junction bases with no gene match: 11. Germline values: CDR1 SGHTA, CDR2 FQGNSA. The CDR3 totals 15 residues. The CDR3 reads CASSRWRGSGETQYF. In nucleotides, the CDR3 is TGTGCCAGCAGCCGATGGCGGGGGTCCGGGGAGACCCAGTACTTC.

The genes are TRBV15 and TRBJ2-7, with TRBD2 identical over 10 bases. Germline assignment: CDR1 LNHNV and CDR2 YYDKDF (reference sequence). V lost 5 bases and J lost 4; bases outside the gene matches: 14. CDR3 size: 17 residues. CDR3 sequence reads: CATSHSSGAGGLYEQYF. In DNA, the CDR3 is TGTGCCACCAGCCATAGCTCAGGAGCGGGAGGGCTATACGAGCAGTACTTC.

This clone was observed once. This chain links TRBV7-2 with TRBJ1-5; the D gene is possibly TRBD1 (5 bases). CDR3 length: 14 amino acids. The V and J ends lost 5 bases and 3 bases respectively, with 11 bases between them. Germline loops: CDR1 SGHTA, CDR2 FQGNSA. CDR3 sequence: CASSQKGTNQPQHF. CDR3 DNA: TGTGCCAGCAGCCAAAAAGGGACCAATCAGCCCCAGCATTTT.

The CDR3 protein is CASSLLAGGPDTQYF. Here the CDR3 DNA reads TGTGCCAGCAGTTTACTAGCGGGGGGGCCGGATACGCAGTATTTT. V gene TRBV27 combines with J gene TRBJ2-3; 12 nucleotides align to TRBD2. The length of the CDR3 is 15 residues. V trimming: 2 bases; J trimming: 6 bases; junction bases outside the gene matches: 3. Germline assignment: CDR1 MNHEY and CDR2 SMNVEV (reference sequence).

The chain uses TRBV20-1 and TRBJ1-6, with D unresolved. The V gene lost 6 bases and the J gene lost 9 bases, with 3 bases spanning the gap. The CDR3 length is 9 residues. The germline gives CDR1 DFQATT, CDR2 SNEGSKA (reference sequence). CDR3 bases: TGCAGTGCCAGTTCACCCCTCCACTTT. This translates into CSASSPLHF.

This clone was picked up one time. The chain is built from TRBV18 and TRBJ1-1, with a tentative D call TRBD1 (6 bases). The germline V and J ends were trimmed by 2 bases and 6 bases, with 13 bases remaining between them. CDR3 length: 14 amino acids. Germline V gene sequence: CDR1 KGHSH, CDR2 LQKENI. DNA of the CDR3: TGTGCCAGCTCACCAAAAGAGGCAGGGGCTGAAGCTTTCTTT. Translating it yields CASSPKEAGAEAFF.

The J gene is TRBJ2-1, the V gene TRBV14, with D uncertain. CDR1 and CDR2 (germline): SGHDN, FVKESK. The CDR3 has 13 residues. With 1 base removed from V and 9 bases from J, the gap between germline ends came to 10 bases. CDR3 amino acids: CASSQVQVGEQFF. In DNA, the CDR3 is TGTGCCAGCAGCCAAGTCCAGGTGGGTGAGCAGTTCTTC.

This clone appeared a single time. The chain links TRBV5-1 to TRBJ2-1; no reliable D call. The germline gives CDR1 SGHRS, CDR2 YFSETQ. V was trimmed by 4 bases and J by 5 bases, leaving 13 bases between them. The CDR3 has 14 residues. The CDR3 region is CASSHLLQDNEQFF. The DNA of the CDR3 is TGCGCCAGCAGCCACCTACTTCAAGACAATGAGCAGTTCTTC.

This chain connects TRBV5-1 to TRBJ2-7; 7 nucleotides match TRBD2. Per the germline V gene, CDR1 is SGHRS and CDR2 is YFSETQ. V was pared by 0 bases and J by 3 bases, with 6 bases of the junction left unmatched. The CDR3 spans 15 residues. This CDR3 reads CASSLAGEGLYEQYF. CDR3 DNA: TGCGCCAGCAGCTTGGCGGGGGAGGGCCTCTACGAGCAGTACTTC.

J is TRBJ2-1 and V is TRBV7-2, with TRBD1 matching over 8 bases. J gave up 8 bases and V 1 base, and 7 bases lay outside the gene matches. The CDR3 runs to 15 residues. CDR1 and CDR2 from the germline V gene are SGHTA and FQGNSA. CDR3 protein: CASSLGTGLVDEQFF. CDR3 coding DNA: TGTGCCAGCAGCTTAGGGACAGGGTTGGTAGATGAGCAGTTCTTC.

This chain links TRBV23-1 with TRBJ2-7; D gene unclear. TRBV23-1 is flagged as an ORF with uncertain function. The CDR3 totals 16 residues. Trimming removed 0 bases from V and 2 bases from J, with 14 bases in between. The CDR3 DNA is TGCGCCAGCAGTCAATCGTTGGCAGGTGAGACCTACGAGCAGTACTTC. Its translation: CASSQSLAGETYEQYF.